This T cell receptor (beta chain) was sequenced during a study of T cell responses to AZD1222 COVID-19 vaccine. On this clone: Its antigen is currently unknown.

Method: immunoSEQ multiplex PCR; TCRdb's copy keeps in-frame clones and lacks some. The sample totals more than 110,000 clones. Findings of the study overall: Reportedly, nearly half the spike-specific TCRs target unmutated variant regions.

With 6 bases removed from V and 0 bases from J, the gap between germline ends came to 11 bases. Germline V CDR1 and CDR2: SGHVS, FQNEAQ. The CDR3 length is 15 residues. The specimen sequenced was peripheral blood. V gene TRBV7-8 combines with J gene TRBJ2-2; tentative D call: TRBD1 (5 bases). The receptor's source is an adult in good health. This chain's CDR3 is CASRSGNTNTGELFF. CDR3 bases: TGTGCCAGCAGGTCAGGGAATACGAACACCGGGGAGCTGTTTTTT.